This T cell receptor (beta chain) was found in a study of cytomegalovirus exposure and HLA in healthy donors. Findings and caveats of the study: Only CMV serostatus was available as immune exposure information. At a 0.05 false discovery rate, a later analysis found some 18,000 TCR beta sequences to be associated with HLA alleles. Based on reports, TCR beta sequences accurately predicted HLA-A and HLA-B alleles for most subjects.

A remark on this clone: The antigen is undetermined.

Donors consisted of healthy bone marrow donors. The CDR3 covers 15 residues. Germline values: CDR1 LNHDA, CDR2 SQIVND (reference sequence). V shed 5 bases, J shed 8 bases, and the junction held 9 bases outside the gene matches. Use of 60 Vbeta and 13 Jbeta primers characterized the PCR. Profiled with immunoSEQ multiplex PCR; TCRdb holds only in-frame clones, not every one. The data contain about 130,000 clones, 81% of them singletons. This chain connects TRBV19 to TRBJ2-2; 9 positions match TRBD1. The clonotype comes from a man younger than 35 in good health and CMV-seronegative. Sequencing was performed on PBMCs. The chain's CDR3 is CASSPRTGERGELFF. The CDR3 bases are TGTGCCAGTAGTCCCCGGACAGGGGAGAGGGGGGAGCTGTTTTTT.